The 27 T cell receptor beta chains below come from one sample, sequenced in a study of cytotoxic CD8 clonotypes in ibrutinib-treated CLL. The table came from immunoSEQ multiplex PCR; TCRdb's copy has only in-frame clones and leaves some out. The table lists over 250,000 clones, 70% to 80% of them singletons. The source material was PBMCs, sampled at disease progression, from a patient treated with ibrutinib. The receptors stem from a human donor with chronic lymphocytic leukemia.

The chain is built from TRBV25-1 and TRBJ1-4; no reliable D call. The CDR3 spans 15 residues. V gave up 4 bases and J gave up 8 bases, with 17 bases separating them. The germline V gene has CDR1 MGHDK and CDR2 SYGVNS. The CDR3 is CASSVPGFGGEKLFF. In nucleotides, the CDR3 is TGTGCCAGCAGTGTACCAGGCTTCGGTGGGGAAAAACTGTTTTTT.

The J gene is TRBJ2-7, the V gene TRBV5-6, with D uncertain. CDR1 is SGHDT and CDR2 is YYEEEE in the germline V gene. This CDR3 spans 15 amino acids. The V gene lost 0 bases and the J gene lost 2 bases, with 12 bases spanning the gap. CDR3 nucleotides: TGTGCCAGCAGCTTGGGACCGTCCACCACCTACGAGCAGTACTTC. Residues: CASSLGPSTTYEQYF.

The CDR3 reads CASSLASGSRYEQFF. CDR3 bases: TGTGCCAGCAGCTTGGCTAGCGGGAGTAGGTATGAGCAGTTCTTC. The genes are TRBV5-6 and TRBJ2-1, with TRBD2 identical over 10 bases. The CDR3 sequence is 15 residues long. Germline CDR1 SGHDT, CDR2 YYEEEE. The trim removed 0 bases at V and 8 bases at J, leaving 5 bases unmatched.

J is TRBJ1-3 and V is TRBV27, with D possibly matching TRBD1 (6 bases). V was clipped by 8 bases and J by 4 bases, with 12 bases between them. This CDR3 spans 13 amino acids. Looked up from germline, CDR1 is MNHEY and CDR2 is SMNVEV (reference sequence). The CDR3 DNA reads TGTGCCAGCCGGCCCACAGGGGGAAACACCATATATTTT. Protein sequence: CASRPTGGNTIYF.

The CDR3 nucleotides are TGTGCCAGCAGCGTGGCGAACACTGAAGCTTTCTTT. This codes for CASSVANTEAFF. This chain links TRBV9 with TRBJ1-1; D gene uncertain. V lost 2 bases and J 1 base, leaving 3 bases between the germline ends. This CDR3 comprises 12 residues. CDR1 is SGDLS and CDR2 is YYNGEE in the germline V gene. Looking up the rest from reference TRBV9 and TRBJ1-1 gives the full variable domain: DSGVTQTPKHLITATGQRVTLRCSPRSGDLSVYWYQQSLDQGLQFLIQYYNGEERAKGNILERFSAQQFPDLHSELNLSSLELGDSALYFCASSVANTEAFFGQGTRLTVV.

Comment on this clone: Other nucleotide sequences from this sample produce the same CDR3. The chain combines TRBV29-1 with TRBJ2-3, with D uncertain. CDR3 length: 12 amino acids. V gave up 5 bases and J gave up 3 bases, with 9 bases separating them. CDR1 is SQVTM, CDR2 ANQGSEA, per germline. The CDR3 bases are TGCAGCGTTACGGGCGGAACAGATACGCAGTATTTT. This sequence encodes CSVTGGTDTQYF.

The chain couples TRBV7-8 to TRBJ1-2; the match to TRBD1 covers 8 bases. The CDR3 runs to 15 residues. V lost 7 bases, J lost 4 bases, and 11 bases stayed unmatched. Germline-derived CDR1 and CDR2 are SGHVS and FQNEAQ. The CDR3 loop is CASKRQGPSRYGYTF. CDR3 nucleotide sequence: TGTGCCAGCAAAAGACAGGGGCCTTCTCGCTATGGCTACACCTTC.

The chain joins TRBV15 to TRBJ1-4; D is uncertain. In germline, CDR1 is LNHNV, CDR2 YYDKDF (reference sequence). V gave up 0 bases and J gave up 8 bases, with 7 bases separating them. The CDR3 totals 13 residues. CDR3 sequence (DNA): TGTGCCACCAGCAGAGATACGGGGGAAAAACTGTTTTTT. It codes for CATSRDTGEKLFF. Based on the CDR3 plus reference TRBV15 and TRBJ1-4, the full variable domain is DAMVIQNPRYQVTQFGKPVTLSCSQTLNHNVMYWYQQKSSQAPKLLFHYYDKDFNNEADTPDNFQSRRPNTSFCFLDIRSPGLGDTAMYLCATSRDTGEKLFFGSGTQLSVL.

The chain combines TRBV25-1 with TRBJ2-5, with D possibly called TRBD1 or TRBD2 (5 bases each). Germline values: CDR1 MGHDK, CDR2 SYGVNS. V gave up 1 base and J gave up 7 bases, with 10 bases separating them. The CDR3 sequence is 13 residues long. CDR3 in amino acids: CASSELGVRTQYF. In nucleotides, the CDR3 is TGTGCCAGCAGTGAATTGGGGGTGCGGACCCAGTACTTC. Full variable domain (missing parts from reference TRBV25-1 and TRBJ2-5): EADIYQTPRYLVIGTGKKITLECSQTMGHDKMYWYQQDPGMELHLIHYSYGVNSTEKGDLSSESTVSRIRTEHFPLTLESARPSHTSQYLCASSELGVRTQYFGPGTRLLVL.

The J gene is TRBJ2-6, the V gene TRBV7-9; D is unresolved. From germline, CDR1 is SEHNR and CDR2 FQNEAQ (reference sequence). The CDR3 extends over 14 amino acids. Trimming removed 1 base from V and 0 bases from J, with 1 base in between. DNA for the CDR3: TGTGCCAGCAGCTTAGTCTCTGGGGCCAACGTCCTGACTTTC. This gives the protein CASSLVSGANVLTF.

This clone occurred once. The CDR3 loop is CASSLEGLAGVDTQYF. CDR3 bases: TGTGCCAGCAGCTTGGAGGGGCTAGCGGGAGTAGATACGCAGTATTTT. This chain joins TRBV5-4 and TRBJ2-3, with TRBD2 matching 10 bases. The CDR3 extends over 16 amino acids. Germline-derived CDR1 and CDR2 are SGHNT and YYREEE (reference sequence). Germline trimming cut 0 bases from V and 5 bases from J; bases unmatched to any gene: 6.

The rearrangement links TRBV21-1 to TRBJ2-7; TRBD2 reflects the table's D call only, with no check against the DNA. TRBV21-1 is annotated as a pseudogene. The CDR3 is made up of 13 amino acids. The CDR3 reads CASSKRLPYEQYF. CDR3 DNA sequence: TGTGCCAGCAGCAAGCGCCTACCTTACGAGCAGTACTTC.

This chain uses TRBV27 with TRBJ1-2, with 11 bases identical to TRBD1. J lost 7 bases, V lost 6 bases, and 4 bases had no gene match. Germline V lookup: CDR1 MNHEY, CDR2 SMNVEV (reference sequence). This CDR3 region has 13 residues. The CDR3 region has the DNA TGTGCCAGCAGGTGGACAGGGGGCTTTGGCTACACCTTC. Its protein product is CASRWTGGFGYTF.

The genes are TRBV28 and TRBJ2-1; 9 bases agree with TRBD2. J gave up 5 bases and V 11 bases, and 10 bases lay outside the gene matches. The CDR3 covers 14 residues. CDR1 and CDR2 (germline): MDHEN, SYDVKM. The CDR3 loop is CASLPAGGHNEQFF. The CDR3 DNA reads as TGTGCCTCCCTCCCAGCGGGAGGCCACAATGAGCAGTTCTTC.

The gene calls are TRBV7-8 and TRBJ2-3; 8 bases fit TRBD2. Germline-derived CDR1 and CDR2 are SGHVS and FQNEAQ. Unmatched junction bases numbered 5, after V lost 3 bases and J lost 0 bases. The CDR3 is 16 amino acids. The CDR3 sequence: CASSFLAGISTDTQYF. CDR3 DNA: TGTGCCAGCAGCTTTCTAGCGGGCATTAGCACAGATACGCAGTATTTT.

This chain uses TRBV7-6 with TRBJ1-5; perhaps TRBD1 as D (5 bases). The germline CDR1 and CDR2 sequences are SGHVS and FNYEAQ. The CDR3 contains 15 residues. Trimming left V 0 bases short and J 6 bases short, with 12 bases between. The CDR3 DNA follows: TGTGCCAGCAGCTTAGCGGGGGGTTCGACTCAGCCCCAGCATTTT. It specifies CASSLAGGSTQPQHF.

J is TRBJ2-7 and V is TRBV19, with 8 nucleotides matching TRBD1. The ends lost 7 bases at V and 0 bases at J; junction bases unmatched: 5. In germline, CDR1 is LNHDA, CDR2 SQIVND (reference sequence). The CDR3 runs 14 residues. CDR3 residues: CASTRTGNSYEQYF. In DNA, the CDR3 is TGTGCCAGTACTAGGACAGGGAACTCCTACGAGCAGTACTTC.

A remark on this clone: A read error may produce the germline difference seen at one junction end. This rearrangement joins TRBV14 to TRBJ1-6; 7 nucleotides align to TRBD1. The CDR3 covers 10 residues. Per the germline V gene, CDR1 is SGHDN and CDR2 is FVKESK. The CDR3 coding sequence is TGTGCCAGCAGCCAAGGGGGACAGTACTTT. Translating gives CASSQGGQYF.

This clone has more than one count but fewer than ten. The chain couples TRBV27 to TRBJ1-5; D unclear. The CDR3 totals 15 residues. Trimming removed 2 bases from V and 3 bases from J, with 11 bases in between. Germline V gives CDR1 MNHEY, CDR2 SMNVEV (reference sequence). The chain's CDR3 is CASSLTPGVNQPQHF. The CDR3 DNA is TGTGCCAGCAGTTTAACCCCCGGGGTCAATCAGCCCCAGCATTTT.

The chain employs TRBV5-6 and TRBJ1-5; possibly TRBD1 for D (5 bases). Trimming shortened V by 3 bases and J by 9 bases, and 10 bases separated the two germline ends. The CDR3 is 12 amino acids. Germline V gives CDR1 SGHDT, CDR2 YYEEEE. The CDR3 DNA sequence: TGTGCCAGCAGCTCGGGGCCGGGGCCCCAGCATTTT. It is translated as CASSSGPGPQHF. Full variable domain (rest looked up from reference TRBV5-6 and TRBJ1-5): DAGVTQSPTHLIKTRGQQVTLRCSPKSGHDTVSWYQQALGQGPQFIFQYYEEEERQRGNFPDRFSGHQFPNYSSELNVNALLLGDSALYLCASSSGPGPQHFGDGTRLSIL.

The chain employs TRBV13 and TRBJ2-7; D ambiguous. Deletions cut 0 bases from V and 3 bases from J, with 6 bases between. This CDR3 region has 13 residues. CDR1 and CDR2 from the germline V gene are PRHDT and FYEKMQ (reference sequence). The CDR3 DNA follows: TGTGCCAGCAGCTTAGGTCAAAACTACGAGCAGTACTTC. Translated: CASSLGQNYEQYF.

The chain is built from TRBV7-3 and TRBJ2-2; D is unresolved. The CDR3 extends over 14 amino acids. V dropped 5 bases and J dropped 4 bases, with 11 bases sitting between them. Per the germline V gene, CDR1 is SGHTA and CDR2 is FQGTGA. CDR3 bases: TGTGCCAGCAGCCAATTACAACCCACCGGGGAGCTGTTTTTT. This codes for CASSQLQPTGELFF. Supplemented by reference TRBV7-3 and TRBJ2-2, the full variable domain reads GAGVSQTPSNKVTEKGKYVELRCDPISGHTALYWYRQSLGQGPEFLIYFQGTGAADDSGLPNDRFFAVRPEGSVSTLKIQRTERGDSAVYLCASSQLQPTGELFFGEGSRLTVL.

CDR3 nucleotides: TGTGCCAGCAGTCTTCGAACCGGGGGGAAAGAGACCCAGTACTTC. Protein: CASSLRTGGKETQYF. The chain links TRBV28 to TRBJ2-5, with 7 bases identical to TRBD2. Germline trimming cut 5 bases from V and 3 bases from J; bases unmatched to any gene: 9. CDR3 length: 15 amino acids. Germline values: CDR1 MDHEN, CDR2 SYDVKM.

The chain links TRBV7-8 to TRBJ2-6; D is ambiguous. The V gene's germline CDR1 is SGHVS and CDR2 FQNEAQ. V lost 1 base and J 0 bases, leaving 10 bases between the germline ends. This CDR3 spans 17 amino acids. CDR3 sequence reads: CASSLGHSNSGANVLTF. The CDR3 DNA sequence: TGTGCCAGCAGCTTAGGACATTCCAACTCTGGGGCCAACGTCCTGACTTTC.

For the CDR3, the DNA is TGTGCCAGCATTGAGGCCCGGACCTACGAGCAGTACTTC. This translates into CASIEARTYEQYF. The chain joins TRBV2 to TRBJ2-7, with D hard to call. Trimming removed 7 bases from V and 2 bases from J, with 12 bases in between. The CDR3 is 13 amino acids. Per germline, CDR1 SNHLY and CDR2 FYNNEI.

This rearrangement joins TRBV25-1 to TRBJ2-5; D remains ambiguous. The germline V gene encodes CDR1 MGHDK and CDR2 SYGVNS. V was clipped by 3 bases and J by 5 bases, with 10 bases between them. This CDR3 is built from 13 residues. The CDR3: CASSDPPHETQYF. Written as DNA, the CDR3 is TGTGCCAGCAGTGATCCTCCCCACGAGACCCAGTACTTC.

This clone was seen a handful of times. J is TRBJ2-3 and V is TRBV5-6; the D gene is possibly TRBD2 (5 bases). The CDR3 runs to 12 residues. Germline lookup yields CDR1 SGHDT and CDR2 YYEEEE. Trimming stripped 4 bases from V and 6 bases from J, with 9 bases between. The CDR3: CASSRGTDTQYF. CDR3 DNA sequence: TGTGCCAGCAGCCGGGGTACTGATACGCAGTATTTT.